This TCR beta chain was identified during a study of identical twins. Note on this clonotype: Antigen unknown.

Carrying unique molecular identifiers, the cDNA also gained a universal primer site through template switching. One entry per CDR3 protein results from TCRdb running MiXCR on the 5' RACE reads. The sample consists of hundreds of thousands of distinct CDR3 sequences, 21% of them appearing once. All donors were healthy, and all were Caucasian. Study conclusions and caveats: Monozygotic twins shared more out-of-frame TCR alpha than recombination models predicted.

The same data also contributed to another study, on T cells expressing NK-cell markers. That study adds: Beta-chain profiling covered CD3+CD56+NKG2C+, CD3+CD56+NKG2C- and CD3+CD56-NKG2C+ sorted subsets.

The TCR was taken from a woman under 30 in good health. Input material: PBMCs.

The CDR3 nucleotides are TGTGCCAGTAGTCCGGACGCCAGTGAAGCTTTCTTT. Amino acids: CASSPDASEAFF. The J gene is TRBJ1-1, the V gene TRBV19; D is unresolved. With 5 bases removed from V and 7 bases from J, the gap between germline ends came to 11 bases. This CDR3 comprises 12 residues. CDR1 is LNHDA and CDR2 is SQIVND in the germline V gene (reference sequence).